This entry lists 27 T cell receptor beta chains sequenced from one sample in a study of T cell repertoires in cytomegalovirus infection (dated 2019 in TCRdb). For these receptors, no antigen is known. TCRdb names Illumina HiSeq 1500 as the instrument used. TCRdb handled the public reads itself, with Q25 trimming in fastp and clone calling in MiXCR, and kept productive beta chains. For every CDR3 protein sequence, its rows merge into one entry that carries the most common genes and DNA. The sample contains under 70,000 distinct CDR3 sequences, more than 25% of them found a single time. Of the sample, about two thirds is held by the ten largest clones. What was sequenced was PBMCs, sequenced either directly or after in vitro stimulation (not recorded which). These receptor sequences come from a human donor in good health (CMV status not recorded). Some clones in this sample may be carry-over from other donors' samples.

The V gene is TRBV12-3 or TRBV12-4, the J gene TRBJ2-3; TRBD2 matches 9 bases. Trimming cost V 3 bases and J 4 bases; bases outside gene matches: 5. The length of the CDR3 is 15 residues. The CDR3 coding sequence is TGTGCCAGCAGTTTTCCTAGCGGGGTGTCAGATACGCAGTATTTT. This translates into CASSFPSGVSDTQYF.

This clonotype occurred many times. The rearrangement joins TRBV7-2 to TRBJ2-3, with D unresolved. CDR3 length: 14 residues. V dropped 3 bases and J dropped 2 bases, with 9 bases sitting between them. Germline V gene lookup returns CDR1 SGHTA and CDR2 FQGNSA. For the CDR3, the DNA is TGTGCCAGCAGCTTGGAGCGCACCACAGATACGCAGTATTTT. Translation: CASSLERTTDTQYF. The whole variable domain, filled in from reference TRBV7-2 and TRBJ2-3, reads GAGVSQSPSNKVTEKGKDVELRCDPISGHTALYWYRQSLGQGLEFLIYFQGNSAPDKSGLPSDRFSAERTGGSVSTLTIQRTQQEDSAVYLCASSLERTTDTQYFGPGTRLTVL.

CDR3 bases: TGTGCCAGCAGCTTAGTGGGACAGAGCTTTTATGGCTACACCTTC. This codes for CASSLVGQSFYGYTF. The chain uses TRBV11-2 and TRBJ1-2; 7 bases match TRBD1. The V gene end was trimmed by 1 base and the J gene end by 5 bases; junction bases not matched to a gene: 7. Per germline, CDR1 SGHAT and CDR2 FQNNGV. The CDR3 runs 15 residues.

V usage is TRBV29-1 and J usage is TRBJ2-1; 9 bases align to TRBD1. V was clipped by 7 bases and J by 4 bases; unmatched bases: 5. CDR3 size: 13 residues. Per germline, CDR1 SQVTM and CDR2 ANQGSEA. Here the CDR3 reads CSGDRAGYNEQFF. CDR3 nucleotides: TGCAGCGGGGACAGGGCTGGGTACAATGAGCAGTTCTTC.

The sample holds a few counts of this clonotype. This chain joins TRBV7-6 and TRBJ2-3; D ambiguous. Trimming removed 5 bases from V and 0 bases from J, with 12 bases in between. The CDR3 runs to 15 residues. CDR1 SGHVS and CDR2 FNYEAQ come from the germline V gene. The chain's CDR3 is CASSPDTFSTDTQYF. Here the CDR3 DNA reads TGTGCCAGCAGCCCCGACACGTTTAGCACAGATACGCAGTATTTT.

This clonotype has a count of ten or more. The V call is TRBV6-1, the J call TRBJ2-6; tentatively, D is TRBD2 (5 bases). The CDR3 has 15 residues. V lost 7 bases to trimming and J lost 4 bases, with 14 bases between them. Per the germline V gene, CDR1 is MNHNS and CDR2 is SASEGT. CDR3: CASTPGLRGANVLTF. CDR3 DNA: TGTGCCAGCACCCCAGGACTCAGGGGGGCCAACGTCCTGACTTTC.

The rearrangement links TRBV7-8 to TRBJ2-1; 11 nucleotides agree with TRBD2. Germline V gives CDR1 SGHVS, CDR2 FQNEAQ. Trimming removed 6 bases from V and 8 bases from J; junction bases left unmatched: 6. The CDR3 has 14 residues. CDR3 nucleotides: TGTGCCAGCAGTTATAGCGGGGGGGCAGATGAGCAGTTCTTC. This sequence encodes CASSYSGGADEQFF.

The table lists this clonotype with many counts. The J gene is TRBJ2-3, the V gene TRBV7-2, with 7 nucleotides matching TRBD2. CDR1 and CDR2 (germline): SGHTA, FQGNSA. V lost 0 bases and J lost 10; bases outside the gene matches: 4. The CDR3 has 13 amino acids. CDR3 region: CASSLAGGGAQYF. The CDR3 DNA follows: TGTGCCAGCAGCTTAGCTGGGGGGGGAGCGCAGTATTTT.

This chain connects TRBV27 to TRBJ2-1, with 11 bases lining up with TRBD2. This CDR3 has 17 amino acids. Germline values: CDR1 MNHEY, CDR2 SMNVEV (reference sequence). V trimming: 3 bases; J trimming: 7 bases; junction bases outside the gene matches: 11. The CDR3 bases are TGTGCCAGCAGTTTTATGGTAGCGGGGGGGACGGGGAATGAGCAGTTCTTC. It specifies CASSFMVAGGTGNEQFF.

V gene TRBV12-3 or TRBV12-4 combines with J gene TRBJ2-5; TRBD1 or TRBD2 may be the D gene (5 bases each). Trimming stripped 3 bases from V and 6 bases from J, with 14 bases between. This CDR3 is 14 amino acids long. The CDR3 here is CASSFNRDPQTQYF. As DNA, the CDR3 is TGTGCCAGCAGTTTTAATCGGGACCCCCAGACCCAGTACTTC.

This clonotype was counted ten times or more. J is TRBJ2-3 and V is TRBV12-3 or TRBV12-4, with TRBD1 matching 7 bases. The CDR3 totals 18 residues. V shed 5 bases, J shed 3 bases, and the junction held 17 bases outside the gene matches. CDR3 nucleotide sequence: TGTGCCAGCAGTACCCCTATCGGGCGACAGGGTGATACAGATACGCAGTATTTT. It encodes CASSTPIGRQGDTDTQYF.

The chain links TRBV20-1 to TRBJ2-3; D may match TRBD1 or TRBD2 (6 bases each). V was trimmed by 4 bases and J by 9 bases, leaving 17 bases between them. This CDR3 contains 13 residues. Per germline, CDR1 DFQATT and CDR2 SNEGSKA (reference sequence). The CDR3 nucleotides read TGCAGTGCTATCGAGGGGGGCCTCGCGACGCAGTATTTT. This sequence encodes CSAIEGGLATQYF.

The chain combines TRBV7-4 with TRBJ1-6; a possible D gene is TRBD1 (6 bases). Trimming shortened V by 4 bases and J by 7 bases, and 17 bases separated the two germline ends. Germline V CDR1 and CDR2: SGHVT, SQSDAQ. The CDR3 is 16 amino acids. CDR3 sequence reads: CASSSLRGGKNSPLHF. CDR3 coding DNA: TGTGCCAGCAGCTCCCTTCGGGGGGGCAAGAATTCACCCCTCCACTTT. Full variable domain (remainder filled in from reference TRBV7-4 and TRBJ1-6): GAGVSQSPRYKVAKRGRDVALRCDSISGHVTLYWYRQTLGQGSEVLTYSQSDAQRDKSGRPSGRFSAERPERSVSTLKIQRTEQGDSAVYLCASSSLRGGKNSPLHFGNGTRLTVT.

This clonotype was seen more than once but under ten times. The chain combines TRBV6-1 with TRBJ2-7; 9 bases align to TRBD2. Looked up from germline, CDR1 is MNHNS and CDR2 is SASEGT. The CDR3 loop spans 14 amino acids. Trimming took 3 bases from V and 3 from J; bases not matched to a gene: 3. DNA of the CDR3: TGTGCCAGCAGTGATGTAGCGGGAGTCTACGAGCAGTACTTC. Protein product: CASSDVAGVYEQYF.

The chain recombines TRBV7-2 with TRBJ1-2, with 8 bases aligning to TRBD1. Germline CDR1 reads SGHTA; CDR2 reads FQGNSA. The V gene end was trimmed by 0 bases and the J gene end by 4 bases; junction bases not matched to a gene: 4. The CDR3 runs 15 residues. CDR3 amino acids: CASSLATGEVYGYTF. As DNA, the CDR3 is TGTGCCAGCAGCTTAGCGACAGGGGAAGTCTATGGCTACACCTTC. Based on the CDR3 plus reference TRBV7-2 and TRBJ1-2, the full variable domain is GAGVSQSPSNKVTEKGKDVELRCDPISGHTALYWYRQSLGQGLEFLIYFQGNSAPDKSGLPSDRFSAERTGGSVSTLTIQRTQQEDSAVYLCASSLATGEVYGYTFGSGTRLTVV.

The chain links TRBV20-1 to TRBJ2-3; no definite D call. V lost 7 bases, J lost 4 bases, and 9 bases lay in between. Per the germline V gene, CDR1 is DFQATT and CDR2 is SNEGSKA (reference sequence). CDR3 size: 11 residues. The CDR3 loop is CSVGRADTQYF. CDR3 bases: TGCAGTGTTGGACGGGCAGATACGCAGTATTTT.

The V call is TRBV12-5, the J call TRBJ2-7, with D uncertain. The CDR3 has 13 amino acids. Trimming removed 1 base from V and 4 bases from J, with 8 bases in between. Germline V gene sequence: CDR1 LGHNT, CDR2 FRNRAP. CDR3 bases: TGTGCTAGTGGTTTGGGTCCCCAGTACGAGCAGTACTTC. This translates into CASGLGPQYEQYF.

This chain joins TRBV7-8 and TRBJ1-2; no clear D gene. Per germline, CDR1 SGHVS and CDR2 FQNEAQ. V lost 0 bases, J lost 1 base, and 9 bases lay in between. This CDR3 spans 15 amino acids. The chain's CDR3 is CASSLARQLNYGYTF. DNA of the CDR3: TGTGCCAGCAGCTTAGCGCGGCAGCTTAACTATGGCTACACCTTC.

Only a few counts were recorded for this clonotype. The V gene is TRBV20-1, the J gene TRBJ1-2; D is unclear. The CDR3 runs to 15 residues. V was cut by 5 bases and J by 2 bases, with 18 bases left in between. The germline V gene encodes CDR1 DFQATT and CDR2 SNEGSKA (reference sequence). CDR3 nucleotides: TGCAGTGCTTCCCGGGCCCGCTTAGGGAACTATGGCTACACCTTC. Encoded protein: CSASRARLGNYGYTF.

In DNA, the CDR3 is TGTGCCAGTGGTTATAAGACGGTCACAGATACGCAGTATTTT. It translates to CASGYKTVTDTQYF. This chain joins TRBV19 and TRBJ2-3; D is unclear. Trimming cost V 8 bases and J 2 bases, with 14 bases left between them. There are 14 residues in the CDR3. From germline, CDR1 is LNHDA and CDR2 SQIVND (reference sequence).

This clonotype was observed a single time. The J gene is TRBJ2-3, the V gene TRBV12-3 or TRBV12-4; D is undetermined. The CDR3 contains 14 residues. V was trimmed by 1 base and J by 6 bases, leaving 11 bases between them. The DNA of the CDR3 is TGTGCCAGCAGTTTAGTGGCGGCCCTGGATACGCAGTATTTT. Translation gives CASSLVAALDTQYF.

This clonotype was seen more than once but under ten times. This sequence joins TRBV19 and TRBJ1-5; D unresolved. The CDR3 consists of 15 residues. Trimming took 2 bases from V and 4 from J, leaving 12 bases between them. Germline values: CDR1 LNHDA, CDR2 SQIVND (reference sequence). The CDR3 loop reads CASSILAGNNQPQHF. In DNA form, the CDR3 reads TGTGCCAGTAGTATACTGGCAGGAAATAATCAGCCCCAGCATTTT.

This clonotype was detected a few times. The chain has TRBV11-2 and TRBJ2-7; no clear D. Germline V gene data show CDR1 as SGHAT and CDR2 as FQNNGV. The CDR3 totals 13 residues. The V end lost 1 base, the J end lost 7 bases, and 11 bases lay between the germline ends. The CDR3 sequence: CASSLAQFVEQYF. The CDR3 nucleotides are TGTGCCAGCAGCTTAGCGCAGTTCGTGGAGCAGTACTTC.

CDR3 nucleotide sequence: TGTGCCAGCAGTTCCCCTGGGGGCAGGGGGCTCTATGGCTACACCTTC. It codes for CASSSPGGRGLYGYTF. The chain joins TRBV12-3 or TRBV12-4 to TRBJ1-2; the match to TRBD1 covers 8 bases. V lost 4 bases, J lost 4 bases, and 11 bases stayed unmatched. This CDR3 has 16 residues.

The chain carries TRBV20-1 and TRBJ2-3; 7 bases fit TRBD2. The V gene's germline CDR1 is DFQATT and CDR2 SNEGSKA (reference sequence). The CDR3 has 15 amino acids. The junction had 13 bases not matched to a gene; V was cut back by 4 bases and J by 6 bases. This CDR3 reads CSAIDTSVREDTQYF. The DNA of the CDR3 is TGCAGTGCTATAGATACTAGCGTTCGAGAGGATACGCAGTATTTT.

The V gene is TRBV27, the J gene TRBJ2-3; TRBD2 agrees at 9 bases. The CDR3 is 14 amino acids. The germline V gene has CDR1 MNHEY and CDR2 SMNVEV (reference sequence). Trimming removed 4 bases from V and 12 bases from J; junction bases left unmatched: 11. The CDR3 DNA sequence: TGTGCCAGCAGTTCTCCGGGACTAGCCTACAATCAGTATTTT. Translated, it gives CASSSPGLAYNQYF.

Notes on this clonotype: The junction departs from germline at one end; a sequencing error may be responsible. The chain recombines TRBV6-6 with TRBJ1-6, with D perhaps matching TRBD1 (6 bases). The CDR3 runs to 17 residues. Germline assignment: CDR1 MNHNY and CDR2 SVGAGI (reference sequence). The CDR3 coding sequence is TGTGCCAACAGTTACAGCGGGGGCCAGGGGAGAAATTCACCCCTCCACTTT. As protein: CANSYSGGQGRNSPLHF.